The clone carrying this T cell receptor (beta chain) is categorized as medium-sized. These data are taken from a study of metastatic and nonmetastatic thyroid tumors. Every patient was untreated before thyroid surgery. TCRdb used MiXCR to call clones anew from the PCR reads. This sample has 10,000 or so clones, with less than 40% found just once. CDR1 SGHRS and CDR2 YFSETQ come from the germline V gene. This CDR3 is built from 14 residues. Trimming left V 4 bases short and J 3 bases short, with 14 bases between. Material for sequencing was tumor tissue. The rearrangement joins TRBV5-1 to TRBJ2-7; TRBD1 might be the D (6 bases). This clonotype was obtained from a female donor with papillary thyroid cancer or a benign thyroid nodule (not recorded which). Some clones in this sample may be carry-over from other donors' samples. CDR3 DNA sequence: TGCGCCAGCAGCCCCGGGGACATTCGCTACGAGCAGTACTTC. Translated, it gives CASSPGDIRYEQYF.